Below, 16 T cell receptor beta chains from the same sample are listed, as sequenced in a study of blood T cell repertoires in COVID-19. Clones were read by immunoSEQ multiplex PCR, and TCRdb kept only the in-frame ones, dropping some. The sample comprises some 90,000 clones, roughly 85% of which are singletons, and 15% to 20% rests with the top ten. The sample taken for sequencing was peripheral blood. Receptors originate from a woman aged 60 to 75 with COVID-19, enrolled during active disease.

The chain combines TRBV4-1 with TRBJ2-3; the match to TRBD1 covers 9 bases. The CDR3 has 15 amino acids. CDR1 and CDR2 (germline): MGHRA, YSYEKL. V dropped 4 bases and J dropped 3; count of bases not matched to a gene: 5. This chain's CDR3 is CASSLRTGETDTQYF. CDR3 DNA sequence: TGCGCCAGCAGCCTTCGGACAGGGGAAACAGATACGCAGTATTTT.

This sequence joins TRBV30 and TRBJ2-5; 9 bases line up with TRBD2. The junction had 7 bases not matched to a gene; V was cut back by 1 base and J by 7 bases. The CDR3 has 14 residues. Germline CDR1 is GTSNPN and CDR2 is SVGIG (reference sequence). CDR3 nucleotides: TGTGCCTGGAGTGGTAGCGGGGGTCGGGGGACCCAGTACTTC. This codes for CAWSGSGGRGTQYF.

The chain is built from TRBV5-1 and TRBJ1-5; 8 nucleotides match TRBD1. Germline CDR1 reads SGHRS; CDR2 reads YFSETQ. The V and J ends lost 5 bases and 5 bases, in that order; junction bases with no gene match: 9. The CDR3 sequence is 15 residues long. CDR3 nucleotide sequence: TGCGCCAGCAGACCCGACAGGGGAATTTATCAGCCCCAGCATTTT. Translated, it gives CASRPDRGIYQPQHF.

This chain connects TRBV4-2 to TRBJ2-1, with 12 positions matching TRBD2. This CDR3 has 15 residues. V lost 5 bases and J lost 6; bases outside the gene matches: 5. CDR1 is LGHNA and CDR2 is YNFKEQ in the germline V gene. In DNA, the CDR3 is TGTGCCAGCAGCACATCTAGCGGGGGGGCCAATGAGCAGTTCTTC. This sequence encodes CASSTSSGGANEQFF.

The chain links TRBV5-1 to TRBJ1-1, with a weak D call TRBD1 (5 bases). Trimming stripped 3 bases from V and 4 bases from J, with 13 bases between. The CDR3 totals 14 residues. Germline values: CDR1 SGHRS, CDR2 YFSETQ. CDR3: CASSSAGRVTEAFF. The CDR3 DNA reads TGCGCCAGCAGCTCGGCGGGACGGGTCACTGAAGCTTTCTTT.

The rearrangement links TRBV30 to TRBJ1-3; D possibly corresponds to TRBD1 (6 bases). The V end lost 2 bases, the J end lost 5 bases, and 7 bases lay between the germline ends. This CDR3 has 12 residues. Germline V gives CDR1 GTSNPN, CDR2 SVGIG (reference sequence). CDR3 nucleotide sequence: TGTGCCTGGAGTAGGGGGAGAAACACCATATATTTT. It is translated as CAWSRGRNTIYF.

About this clone: Other DNA sequences of this sample code for an identical CDR3. This chain links TRBV7-3 with TRBJ1-1; 9 nucleotides match TRBD1. The germline V gene has CDR1 SGHTA and CDR2 FQGTGA. CDR3 length equals 13 residues. Unmatched junction bases numbered 2, after V lost 4 bases and J lost 5 bases. The CDR3 DNA follows: TGTGCCAGCAGCTCAGACAGGGGGACTGAAGCTTTCTTT. This encodes CASSSDRGTEAFF.

V and J are TRBV12-3 or TRBV12-4 and TRBJ1-1, with 7 bases aligning to TRBD1. This CDR3 is built from 13 residues. The junction had 8 bases not matched to a gene; V was cut back by 7 bases and J by 6 bases. As DNA, the CDR3 is TGTGCCAGCACACTACAGGGGTCGGCTGAAGCTTTCTTT. Translating it yields CASTLQGSAEAFF.

The chain is built from TRBV15 and TRBJ1-5; D is unresolved. V was shortened by 1 base and J by 3 bases, with 16 bases between the two germline ends. Germline V CDR1 and CDR2: LNHNV, YYDKDF (reference sequence). This CDR3 region has 17 residues. Written as DNA, the CDR3 is TGTGCCACCAGCAGAGTCGAGGGAAAGGGTTACAATCAGCCCCAGCATTTT. It yields the protein CATSRVEGKGYNQPQHF.

CDR3 amino acids: CASSYGFDRASGGYTF. CDR3 nucleotides: TGTGCCAGCAGTTACGGCTTCGACAGGGCTTCAGGTGGCTACACCTTC. This rearrangement joins TRBV6-5 to TRBJ1-2; 7 nucleotides line up with TRBD1. This CDR3 is 16 amino acids long. Germline values: CDR1 MNHEY, CDR2 SVGAGI. V shed 2 bases and J 7 bases; nucleotides not matched to a gene: 13.

The chain carries TRBV18 and TRBJ1-5; weak D call: TRBD1 (5 bases). This CDR3 region has 13 residues. Trimming left V 6 bases short and J 0 bases short, with 6 bases between. In germline, CDR1 is KGHSH, CDR2 LQKENI. For the CDR3, the DNA is TGTGCCAGCTCCGGGGGTAGCAATCAGCCCCAGCATTTT. This gives the protein CASSGGSNQPQHF.

The chain links TRBV6-5 to TRBJ1-2; D perhaps matches TRBD1 (5 bases). Germline values: CDR1 MNHEY, CDR2 SVGAGI. Trimming left V 3 bases short and J 7 bases short, with 12 bases between. The CDR3 is 13 amino acids. This chain's CDR3 is CASSYSAGPGYTF. CDR3 DNA: TGTGCCAGCAGTTATTCGGCAGGGCCTGGCTACACCTTC.

This chain links TRBV2 with TRBJ2-2; maybe TRBD2 (5 bases). This CDR3 has 17 residues. Germline CDR1 reads SNHLY; CDR2 reads FYNNEI. Trimming took off 0 bases at V and 5 bases at J, with 16 bases between the two ends. The CDR3 coding sequence is TGTGCCAGCAGTGAAGCCCACTTTCGGACGGGGACCGGGGAGCTGTTTTTT. It translates to CASSEAHFRTGTGELFF.

The chain couples TRBV9 to TRBJ1-4; D may be TRBD1 (5 bases). The V end was cut by 2 bases, the J end by 7 bases, with 12 bases between. The CDR3 length is 14 residues. The V gene's germline CDR1 is SGDLS and CDR2 YYNGEE. The CDR3 nucleotides are TGTGCCAGCAGCGTTGGGCAGGGCGGTGAAAAACTGTTTTTT. Amino acid sequence: CASSVGQGGEKLFF.

The rearrangement uses TRBV9 and TRBJ2-3; TRBD1 is a possible D gene (7 bases). Looked up from germline, CDR1 is SGDLS and CDR2 is YYNGEE. V was pared by 6 bases and J by 4 bases, with 12 bases between. The CDR3 runs to 13 residues. CDR3 residues: CASNSRGADTQYF. The DNA of the CDR3 is TGTGCCAGCAACTCCAGGGGGGCAGATACGCAGTATTTT.

The rearrangement links TRBV6-2 or TRBV6-3 to TRBJ2-7; tentative D call: TRBD2 (7 bases). Germline CDR1 reads MNHEY; CDR2 reads SVGEGT. The length of the CDR3 is 15 residues. The germline V and J ends were trimmed by 6 bases and 3 bases, with 18 bases remaining between them. CDR3 sequence reads: CASSQRDGGLYEQYF. The CDR3 DNA reads as TGTGCCAGCAGCCAACGAGACGGGGGGCTCTACGAGCAGTACTTC.